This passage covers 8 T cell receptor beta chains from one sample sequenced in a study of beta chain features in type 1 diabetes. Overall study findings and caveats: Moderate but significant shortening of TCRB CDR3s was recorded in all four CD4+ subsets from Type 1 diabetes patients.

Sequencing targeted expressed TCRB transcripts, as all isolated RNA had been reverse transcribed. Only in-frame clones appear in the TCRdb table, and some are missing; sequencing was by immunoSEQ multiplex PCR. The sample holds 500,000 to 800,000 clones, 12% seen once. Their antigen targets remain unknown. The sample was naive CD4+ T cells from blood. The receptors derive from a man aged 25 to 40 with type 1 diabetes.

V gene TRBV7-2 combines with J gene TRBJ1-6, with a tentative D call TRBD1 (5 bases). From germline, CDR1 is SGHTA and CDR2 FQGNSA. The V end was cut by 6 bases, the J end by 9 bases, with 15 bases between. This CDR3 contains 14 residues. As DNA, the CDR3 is TGTGCCAGCAGATACACAGGTCACGCTTCACCCCTCCACTTT. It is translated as CASRYTGHASPLHF.

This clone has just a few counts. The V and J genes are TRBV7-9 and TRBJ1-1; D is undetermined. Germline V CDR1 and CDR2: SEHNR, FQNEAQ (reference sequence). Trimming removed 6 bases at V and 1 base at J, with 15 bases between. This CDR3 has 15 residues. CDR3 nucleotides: TGTGCCAGCAGTTTTGTCCCCTCAGGGAACACTGAAGCTTTCTTT. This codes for CASSFVPSGNTEAFF. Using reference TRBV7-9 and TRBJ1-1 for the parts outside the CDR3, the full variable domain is DTGVSQNPRHKITKRGQNVTFRCDPISEHNRLYWYRQTLGQGPEFLTYFQNEAQLEKSRLLSDRFSAERPKGSFSTLEIQRTEQGDSAMYLCASSFVPSGNTEAFFGQGTRLTVV.

The CDR3 DNA reads TGTGCCATCAGTGTTACAGGGAAAAAGAGCACCGGGGAGCTGTTTTTT. Its protein is CAISVTGKKSTGELFF. The chain has TRBV10-3 and TRBJ2-2; tentatively, D is TRBD1 (6 bases). With 4 bases removed from V and 4 bases from J, the gap between germline ends came to 16 bases. Germline CDR1 is ENHRY and CDR2 is SYGVKD. CDR3 size: 16 residues.

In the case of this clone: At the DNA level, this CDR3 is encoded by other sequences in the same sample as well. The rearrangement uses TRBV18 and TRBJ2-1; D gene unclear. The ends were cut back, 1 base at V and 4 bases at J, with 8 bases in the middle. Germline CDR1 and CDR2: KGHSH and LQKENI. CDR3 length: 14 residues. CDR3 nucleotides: TGTGCCAGCTCACCACAAGACGGATACAATGAGCAGTTCTTC. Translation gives CASSPQDGYNEQFF.

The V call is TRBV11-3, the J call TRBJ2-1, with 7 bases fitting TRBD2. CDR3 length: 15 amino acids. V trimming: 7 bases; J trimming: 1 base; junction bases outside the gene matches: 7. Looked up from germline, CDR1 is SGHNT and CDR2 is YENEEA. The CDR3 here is CASNVGTKSYNEQFF. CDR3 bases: TGTGCCAGCAATGTCGGGACTAAGTCCTACAATGAGCAGTTCTTC.

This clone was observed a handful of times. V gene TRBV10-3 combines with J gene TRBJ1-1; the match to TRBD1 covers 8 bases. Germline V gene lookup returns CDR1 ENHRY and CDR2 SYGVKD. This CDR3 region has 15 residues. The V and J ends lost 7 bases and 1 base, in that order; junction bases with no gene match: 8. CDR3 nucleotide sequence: TGTGCCATCAACGACAGGGGAGGGAGGAACACTGAAGCTTTCTTT. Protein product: CAINDRGGRNTEAFF.

This CDR3 is CASSVQGVDYGYTF. CDR3 DNA: TGTGCCAGCAGCGTACAGGGGGTAGACTATGGCTACACCTTC. The chain uses TRBV9 and TRBJ1-2, with 7 bases matching TRBD1. The CDR3 loop spans 14 amino acids. After removal of 1 base from V and 3 bases from J, the junction contained 3 bases not matched to a gene. CDR1 SGDLS and CDR2 YYNGEE come from the germline V gene.

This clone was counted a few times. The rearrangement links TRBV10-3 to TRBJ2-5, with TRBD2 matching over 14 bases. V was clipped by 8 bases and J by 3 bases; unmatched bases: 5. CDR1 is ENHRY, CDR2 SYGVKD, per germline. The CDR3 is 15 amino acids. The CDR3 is CAISPGLAGEETQYF. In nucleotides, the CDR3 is TGTGCCATCTCTCCGGGACTAGCGGGGGAAGAGACCCAGTACTTC.